The 13 T cell receptor beta chains reported below all come from one sample, sequenced in a study of identical twins. Each CDR3 protein is one row after TCRdb ran MiXCR on the 5' RACE reads. Seen here are approximately 210,000 distinct CDR3 sequences, approximately 15% observed once, and the top ten hold around 40%. Another study also made use of these data, one on T cells expressing NK-cell markers.

Sample: CD8+ T cells sorted from blood. Receptors originate from a woman between 18 and 30 years old in good health.

This chain links TRBV6-1 with TRBJ2-3; TRBD2 aligns across 7 bases. This CDR3 is built from 15 residues. V shed 8 bases, J shed 3 bases, and the junction held 11 bases outside the gene matches. Germline-derived CDR1 and CDR2 are MNHNS and SASEGT. CDR3 sequence (DNA): TGTGCCAGCGGAGGAGTGGCTAGCGGTACAGATACGCAGTATTTT. Protein: CASGGVASGTDTQYF.

CDR3 nucleotides: TGTGCCAGCAGCGCCCGTGAGGGTAGCAGGTACAATGAGCAGTTCTTC. This gives the protein CASSAREGSRYNEQFF. This chain joins TRBV13 and TRBJ2-1, with D possibly being TRBD2 (5 bases). The germline gives CDR1 PRHDT, CDR2 FYEKMQ (reference sequence). This CDR3 is 16 amino acids long. Trimming took off 5 bases at V and 4 bases at J, with 18 bases between the two ends.

This clonotype was counted between two and nine times. V gene TRBV6-2 or TRBV6-3 combines with J gene TRBJ1-5; 8 bases match TRBD1. In germline, CDR1 is MNHEY, CDR2 SVGEGT. The trim removed 6 bases at V and 7 bases at J, leaving 5 bases unmatched. The CDR3 totals 13 residues. The CDR3 nucleotides are TGTGCCAGCAGCCCAGGGGGCGTACAGCCCCAGCATTTT. This encodes CASSPGGVQPQHF.

In its sample, this clonotype was seen a few times. The chain recombines TRBV20-1 with TRBJ2-5, with D perhaps TRBD1 (5 bases). Trimming cost V 3 bases and J 4 bases, with 12 bases left between them. This CDR3 spans 13 amino acids. Germline V gene lookup returns CDR1 DFQATT and CDR2 SNEGSKA (reference sequence). CDR3 nucleotide sequence: TGCAGTGCTAGGTTGTCAGGGCGAGAGACCCAGTACTTC. Protein sequence: CSARLSGRETQYF.

This clonotype was picked up one time. This sequence may be a read error, since a much larger clone differs from it by one base. The chain couples TRBV12-3 or TRBV12-4 to TRBJ2-1; unclear D gene. The CDR3 contains 10 residues. The CDR3 DNA follows: TGTGCCAGCAGTATAAATGAGCAGTCCTTC. Translation gives CASSINEQSF.

The rearrangement uses TRBV4-1 and TRBJ1-3; D remains ambiguous. V was pared by 0 bases and J by 4 bases, with 4 bases between. The CDR3 totals 13 residues. CDR1 and CDR2 from the germline V gene are MGHRA and YSYEKL. This chain's CDR3 is CASSQERGNTIYF. The DNA of the CDR3 is TGCGCCAGCAGCCAAGAGAGGGGAAACACCATATATTTT.

This clonotype appeared a few times. The chain recombines TRBV5-1 with TRBJ1-1, with D perhaps matching TRBD1 (5 bases). Germline V gene data show CDR1 as SGHRS and CDR2 as YFSETQ. This CDR3 has 12 residues. V was cut by 6 bases and J by 8 bases, with 14 bases left in between. CDR3: CASTGDGREAFF. The DNA of the CDR3 is TGCGCCAGCACCGGGGACGGGCGCGAAGCTTTCTTT.

This clonotype was counted between two and nine times. J is TRBJ2-1 and V is TRBV4-3; TRBD1 agrees at 7 bases. V was pared by 4 bases and J by 4 bases, with 13 bases of the junction left unmatched. The CDR3 runs to 17 residues. Germline V gene data show CDR1 as LGHNA and CDR2 as YSLEER. The DNA for the CDR3 is TGCGCCAGCAGCCCAGGTTGGTGGGGACAGCGATACAATGAGCAGTTCTTC. Translation: CASSPGWWGQRYNEQFF.

A word on this clonotype: An end of the junction differs from the germline gene, which may be a read error. V usage is TRBV5-5 and J usage is TRBJ2-7; D possibly uses TRBD1 or TRBD2 (6 bases each). The germline CDR1 and CDR2 sequences are SGHKS and YYEKEE (reference sequence). This CDR3 contains 14 residues. This chain's CDR3 is CAGSLWRGAYEQYF. The CDR3, as DNA: TGTGCCGGCAGCTTGTGGAGGGGGGCCTACGAGCAGTACTTC.

On this clonotype itself: One end of the junction varies from germline; a read error may be responsible. This chain uses TRBV20-1 with TRBJ2-7, with 8 positions matching TRBD2. CDR3 length: 16 amino acids. The germline gives CDR1 DFQATT, CDR2 SNEGSKA (reference sequence). In DNA, the CDR3 is TGCTGTGCTAGAGATCTCAGGGCGGGGGGACCCTACGAGCAGTACTTC. Its translation: CCARDLRAGGPYEQYF.

The rearrangement joins TRBV11-2 to TRBJ2-1; D possibly corresponds to TRBD2 (5 bases). Germline V gives CDR1 SGHAT, CDR2 FQNNGV. The CDR3 is 15 amino acids. V lost 1 base and J lost 1, with 8 bases in between. CDR3 DNA sequence: TGTGCCAGCAGCTTAGCCCCGGGATCCTACAATGAGCAGTTCTTC. It translates to CASSLAPGSYNEQFF.

The gene calls are TRBV18 and TRBJ2-1, with a tentative D call TRBD2 (5 bases). Germline V gene data show CDR1 as KGHSH and CDR2 as LQKENI. The CDR3 extends over 15 amino acids. V was clipped by 1 base and J by 6 bases, with 13 bases between them. The chain's CDR3 is CASSPLPAAGNEQFF. The CDR3 DNA reads TGTGCCAGCTCACCACTCCCAGCGGCAGGCAATGAGCAGTTCTTC. The full variable domain, with the rest looked up from reference TRBV18 and TRBJ2-1, is NAGVMQNPRHLVRRRGQEARLRCSPMKGHSHVYWYRQLPEEGLKFMVYLQKENIIDESGMPKERFSAEFPKEGPSILRIQQVVRGDSAAYFCASSPLPAAGNEQFFGPGTRLTVL.

Only a few counts were recorded for this clonotype. The chain is built from TRBV7-3 and TRBJ2-1; 9 positions agree with TRBD2. The germline gives CDR1 SGHTA, CDR2 FQGTGA. The length of the CDR3 is 20 residues. J lost 2 bases, V lost 1 base, and 15 bases had no gene match. The CDR3 reads CASSLISPSGAGGPYNEQFF. The CDR3 region has the DNA TGTGCCAGCAGCTTAATATCGCCTAGCGGGGCGGGGGGCCCCTACAATGAGCAGTTCTTC.